Listed below are T cell receptor beta chains from one sample, sequenced in a study of T cell repertoires in cytomegalovirus infection. These TCRs' antigens remain unknown. TCRdb re-called the reads with MiXCR, one entry per CDR3 protein. The data hold under 200,000 distinct CDR3 sequences, with roughly 21% observed a single time. The sample consisted of CD8+ T cells from cultured PBMCs, taken from culture after CMV antigen stimulation. The receptor source for this set is a human donor in good health (CMV status not recorded). Some clones in this sample may be carry-over from other donors' samples. Each CDR3 is given with its conserved first and last residue. Fields, in order: J gene, D gene, clone size, V gene, CDR3 protein, CDR3 DNA. The D gene is left open where the match is weak. Size is omitted from some rows. Given values are once, few, many or a class for expanded clones.

j_call: TRBJ2-3; d_call: NA; clone_size: NA; v_call: TRBV4-1; cdr3_aa: CASSQELLGDTQYF; cdr3_nt: TGCGCCAGCAGCCAAGAACTGTTGGGGGATACGCAGTATTTT
j_call: TRBJ2-1; d_call: NA; clone_size: many; v_call: TRBV4-1; cdr3_aa: CASTLGEYSYNEQFF; cdr3_nt: TGCGCCAGCACCCTCGGAGAGTACTCCTACAATGAGCAGTTCTTC
j_call: TRBJ2-7; d_call: NA; clone_size: few; v_call: TRBV6-6; cdr3_aa: CASKSLSGEASYEQYF; cdr3_nt: TGTGCCAGCAAGTCCCTCTCAGGGGAAGCCTCCTACGAGCAGTACTTC
j_call: TRBJ1-1; d_call: NA; clone_size: NA; v_call: TRBV7-2; cdr3_aa: CASSIRHSPNTEAFF; cdr3_nt: TGTGCCAGCAGCATCAGACACTCACCGAACACTGAAGCTTTCTTT
j_call: TRBJ2-2; d_call: NA; clone_size: NA; v_call: TRBV7-2; cdr3_aa: CASTRGRITGELFF; cdr3_nt: TGTGCCAGCACCCGAGGGCGCATCACCGGGGAGCTGTTTTTT
j_call: TRBJ2-2; d_call: TRBD1; clone_size: few; v_call: TRBV7-6; cdr3_aa: CASSLRDRGHTGELFF; cdr3_nt: TGTGCCAGCAGCTTACGGGACAGGGGGCACACCGGGGAGCTGTTTTTT
j_call: TRBJ2-3; d_call: NA; clone_size: few; v_call: TRBV12-3/TRBV12-4; cdr3_aa: CASSPRLAGGDTQYF; cdr3_nt: TGTGCCAGCAGTCCACGACTAGCTGGGGGCGATACGCAGTATTTT
j_call: TRBJ1-4; d_call: NA; clone_size: few; v_call: TRBV7-8; cdr3_aa: CATSVGWGRPEKLFF; cdr3_nt: TGTGCCACCAGCGTTGGCTGGGGGCGTCCTGAAAAACTGTTTTTT
j_call: TRBJ1-2; d_call: NA; clone_size: NA; v_call: TRBV7-2; cdr3_aa: CASSLLAEVAYGYTF; cdr3_nt: TGTGCCAGCAGCTTATTGGCCGAGGTGGCGTATGGCTACACCTTC
j_call: TRBJ2-7; d_call: NA; clone_size: NA; v_call: TRBV7-8; cdr3_aa: CASSLFQRVKGTGDVYEQYF; cdr3_nt: TGTGCCAGCAGCTTATTTCAACGAGTGAAAGGAACAGGTGATGTCTACGAGCAGTACTTC
j_call: TRBJ1-1; d_call: TRBD1; clone_size: few; v_call: TRBV2; cdr3_aa: CASVSGARGYTEAFF; cdr3_nt: TGTGCCAGCGTTTCGGGGGCCAGGGGGTACACTGAAGCTTTCTTT
j_call: TRBJ2-1; d_call: TRBD1; clone_size: NA; v_call: TRBV29-1; cdr3_aa: CSVDGRGRDEQFF; cdr3_nt: TGCAGCGTCGACGGTAGGGGGCGTGATGAGCAGTTCTTC
j_call: TRBJ2-3; d_call: TRBD2; clone_size: NA; v_call: TRBV7-3; cdr3_aa: CASSLPGGPPPSTDTQYF; cdr3_nt: TGTGCCAGCAGCTTGCCGGGAGGACCCCCCCCTAGCACAGATACGCAGTATTTT
j_call: TRBJ2-7; d_call: NA; clone_size: many; v_call: TRBV6-5; cdr3_aa: CASSLLGYWDEQYF; cdr3_nt: TGTGCCAGCAGTTTACTAGGGTATTGGGACGAGCAGTACTTC
j_call: TRBJ1-1; d_call: TRBD1; clone_size: many; v_call: TRBV6-1; cdr3_aa: CASSNPTGGTEAFF; cdr3_nt: TGTGCCAGCAGTAATCCTACAGGGGGCACTGAAGCTTTCTTT
j_call: TRBJ1-5; d_call: NA; clone_size: many; v_call: TRBV7-2; cdr3_aa: CASSLNAGGNQPQHF; cdr3_nt: TGTGCCAGCAGCCTAAATGCAGGGGGCAATCAGCCCCAGCATTTT
j_call: TRBJ2-5; d_call: NA; clone_size: NA; v_call: TRBV7-6; cdr3_aa: CAVEGEEETQYF; cdr3_nt: TGTGCGGTGGAGGGGGAAGAAGAGACCCAGTACTTC
j_call: TRBJ1-2; d_call: NA; clone_size: few; v_call: TRBV7-8; cdr3_aa: CASSLAKPGTGYTF; cdr3_nt: TGTGCCAGCAGCTTAGCGAAACCGGGGACCGGCTACACCTTC
j_call: TRBJ2-1; d_call: TRBD2; clone_size: NA; v_call: TRBV12-3/TRBV12-4; cdr3_aa: CASSLVAGGLNEQFF; cdr3_nt: TGTGCCAGCAGTTTAGTAGCGGGGGGGCTTAATGAGCAGTTCTTC
j_call: TRBJ2-5; d_call: NA; clone_size: NA; v_call: TRBV12-5; cdr3_aa: CASGTGGTQETQYF; cdr3_nt: TGTGCTAGTGGTACCGGAGGGACCCAAGAGACCCAGTACTTC
j_call: TRBJ2-7; d_call: NA; clone_size: NA; v_call: TRBV6-6; cdr3_aa: CASSYWGLGAAKKDAYEQYF; cdr3_nt: TGTGCCAGCAGTTACTGGGGTCTGGGGGCGGCTAAAAAGGACGCCTACGAGCAGTACTTC
j_call: TRBJ2-7; d_call: TRBD1; clone_size: NA; v_call: TRBV29-1; cdr3_aa: CSVARQGPSEQYF; cdr3_nt: TGCAGCGTGGCGAGACAGGGGCCAAGCGAGCAGTACTTC
j_call: TRBJ2-2; d_call: NA; clone_size: few; v_call: TRBV7-6; cdr3_aa: CASSLASRPRNTGELFF; cdr3_nt: TGTGCCAGCAGCTTAGCTTCCAGGCCTCGAAACACCGGGGAGCTGTTTTTT
j_call: TRBJ1-1; d_call: NA; clone_size: NA; v_call: TRBV12-3/TRBV12-4; cdr3_aa: CASRGGEAFF; cdr3_nt: TGTGCCAGCCGGGGAGGCGAAGCTTTCTTT
j_call: TRBJ1-6; d_call: TRBD1; clone_size: few; v_call: TRBV5-5; cdr3_aa: CASSKGQGVDNSPLHF; cdr3_nt: TGTGCCAGCAGCAAGGGACAGGGAGTGGATAATTCACCCCTCCACTTT
j_call: TRBJ1-2; d_call: TRBD1; clone_size: few; v_call: TRBV2; cdr3_aa: CADRGRVQRGYTF; cdr3_nt: TGTGCCGACAGGGGTAGAGTTCAAAGAGGCTACACCTTC
j_call: TRBJ2-3; d_call: NA; clone_size: NA; v_call: TRBV4-3; cdr3_aa: CASSHRVGEPTDTQYF; cdr3_nt: TGCGCCAGCAGCCATAGGGTCGGGGAACCCACAGATACGCAGTATTTT
j_call: TRBJ2-5; d_call: TRBD2; clone_size: few; v_call: TRBV6-2/TRBV6-3; cdr3_aa: CASSLGLDLQETQYF; cdr3_nt: TGTGCCAGCAGTCTCGGACTAGACTTGCAAGAGACCCAGTACTTC
j_call: TRBJ2-7; d_call: TRBD1; clone_size: few; v_call: TRBV4-3; cdr3_aa: CASSQIDRGGYEQYF; cdr3_nt: TGCGCCAGCAGCCAAATAGACAGGGGAGGCTACGAGCAGTACTTC
j_call: TRBJ2-5; d_call: NA; clone_size: NA; v_call: TRBV9; cdr3_aa: CASSVVGGEETQYF; cdr3_nt: TGTGCCAGCAGCGTAGTGGGGGGAGAAGAGACCCAGTACTTC
j_call: TRBJ2-3; d_call: TRBD2; clone_size: few; v_call: TRBV7-2; cdr3_aa: CASSLITGGPPAF; cdr3_nt: TGTGCCAGCAGCTTAATAACGGGGGGTCCGCCCGCTTTT
j_call: TRBJ1-1; d_call: NA; clone_size: NA; v_call: TRBV9; cdr3_aa: CASSLRDGGPLGRNTEAFF; cdr3_nt: TGTGCCAGCAGCCTCAGGGATGGGGGGCCGCTTGGGAGGAACACTGAAGCTTTCTTT
j_call: TRBJ2-3; d_call: TRBD2; clone_size: few; v_call: TRBV7-2; cdr3_aa: CASSREVSRRDTQYF; cdr3_nt: TGTGCCAGCAGCCGGGAGGTCTCCAGAAGGGATACGCAGTATTTT